This T cell receptor (beta chain) was obtained from a study of CD8 T cells in Susac syndrome. The authors negatively isolated CD8+ and CD4+ T cells and FACS-enriched TEMRA cells. CDR3 length: 15 amino acids. Trimming shortened V by 0 bases and J by 0 bases, and 7 bases separated the two germline ends. Germline V CDR1 and CDR2: SGDLS, YYNGEE. A quantity of roughly 0.5 to 1 ug RNA underwent reverse transcription using random hexamers. TCRdb re-analysed the immunoSEQ multiplex PCR reads in MiXCR, keeping a single row per CDR3 protein. The sample has about 180,000 distinct CDR3 sequences; roughly 95% are singletons.

This chain joins TRBV9 and TRBJ1-3; the D is unclear. This clonotype was obtained from a human donor with multiple sclerosis. Sequencing was done on a sample of CD8+ T cells from PBMCs. CDR3 residues: CASSVDMNSGNTIYF. In DNA, the CDR3 is TGTGCCAGCAGCGTAGATATGAACTCTGGAAACACCATATATTTT. The full variable domain, its missing parts supplied by reference TRBV9 and TRBJ1-3, is DSGVTQTPKHLITATGQRVTLRCSPRSGDLSVYWYQQSLDQGLQFLIQYYNGEERAKGNILERFSAQQFPDLHSELNLSSLELGDSALYFCASSVDMNSGNTIYFGEGSWLTVV.